The table lists the clone carrying this TCR beta chain with a count of one. The antigen is not known. These data come from a study of T cell clonotyping in hematopoietic cell transplantation. V trimming: 6 bases; J trimming: 6 bases; junction bases outside the gene matches: 7. The germline gives CDR1 MNHEY, CDR2 SVGAGI. The CDR3 totals 15 residues. Using immunoSEQ multiplex PCR, the repertoire was profiled, and TCRdb retains in-frame clones only, with some absent. Here the sample spans about 12,000 clones, about four fifths being singletons. Regarding the study as a whole: CD4 and CD8 repertoire contributions could not be separated without sorting.

Sequenced material: PBMCs, taken 100 days after allogeneic stem cell transplant. The clonotype comes from a female patient aged 40-50 years who had an allogeneic stem cell transplant from a related donor, so T cells may come from the graft donor. Some clones in this sample may be carry-over from other donors' samples. This chain uses TRBV6-5 with TRBJ2-2; 10 bases line up with TRBD2. The CDR3 nucleotides read TGTGCCAGCAGCACACTAGCGGGAACGGCCGGGGAGCTGTTTTTT. It encodes CASSTLAGTAGELFF.